Listed below are T cell receptor beta chains from one sample, sequenced in a study of shared clonotypes between healthy human individuals. TCRdb's table, derived via immunoSEQ multiplex PCR, lists solely in-frame clones and lacks some. In the table there are over a million clones, approximately 97% of which are singletons. The specimen was naive CD4+ T cells sorted from blood. The origin of the receptors is a young man in good health. CDR3s include the opening cysteine and the closing phenylalanine or tryptophan. A D gene is named only where the DNA matches it firmly. Some rows mark clone size as missing; the rest say once, few, many or name a class of expanded clone.

v_gene: TRBV6-6; abundance: .; d_gene: .; j_gene: TRBJ2-7; CDR3nt: TGTGCCAGCAGTTACTCGAGGCAGATCTACGAGCAGTACTTC; CDR3aa: CASSYSRQIYEQYF
v_gene: TRBV4-2; abundance: .; d_gene: .; j_gene: TRBJ2-7; CDR3nt: TGTGCCAGCAGCCAAGAGGCGGTAGCGCTCTCCTACGAGCAGTACTTC; CDR3aa: CASSQEAVALSYEQYF
v_gene: TRBV11-2; abundance: .; d_gene: .; j_gene: TRBJ2-3; CDR3nt: TGTGCCAGCAGCTCCGGAGGGGGGCCACCGAGCACAGATACGCAGTATTTT; CDR3aa: CASSSGGGPPSTDTQYF
v_gene: TRBV11-2; abundance: .; d_gene: .; j_gene: TRBJ2-5; CDR3nt: TGTGCCAGCAGCTTAATCCGGGGTGAAGAGACCCAGTACTTC; CDR3aa: CASSLIRGEETQYF
v_gene: TRBV10-3; abundance: .; d_gene: .; j_gene: TRBJ2-3; CDR3nt: TGTGCCATCAAGGAAGGGAGGACAGATACGCAGTATTTT; CDR3aa: CAIKEGRTDTQYF
v_gene: TRBV28; abundance: .; d_gene: .; j_gene: TRBJ1-1; CDR3nt: TGTGCCAGCAGTTTACCCTCCGGCGTTGGGGCGCAGGAAGCTTTCTTT; CDR3aa: CASSLPSGVGAQEAFF
v_gene: TRBV28; abundance: .; d_gene: .; j_gene: TRBJ1-5; CDR3nt: TGTGCCAGCAGTCCTACTACAGGGAATAGCAATCAGCCCCAGCATTTT; CDR3aa: CASSPTTGNSNQPQHF
v_gene: TRBV7-9; abundance: .; d_gene: TRBD1; j_gene: TRBJ2-7; CDR3nt: TGTGCCAGCAGCGAAACAGGGGACGAGCAGTACTTC; CDR3aa: CASSETGDEQYF
v_gene: TRBV7-3; abundance: once; d_gene: .; j_gene: TRBJ1-1; CDR3nt: TGTGCCAGCAGCCGGGCCCGGAACACTGAAGCTTTCTTT; CDR3aa: CASSRARNTEAFF
v_gene: TRBV9; abundance: .; d_gene: TRBD1; j_gene: TRBJ2-4; CDR3nt: TGTGCCAGCAGTCGTAGAAGGGAACAGGGGAGCATTCAGTACTTC; CDR3aa: CASSRRREQGSIQYF
v_gene: TRBV9; abundance: .; d_gene: TRBD2; j_gene: TRBJ2-3; CDR3nt: TGTGCCAGCAGCGTAGAGAGGGAACTAGCGGGAGGGATCACAGATACGCAGTATTTT; CDR3aa: CASSVERELAGGITDTQYF
v_gene: TRBV18; abundance: .; d_gene: TRBD1; j_gene: TRBJ2-7; CDR3nt: TGTGCCAGCTCACCGGGACAGGGGACCTACGAGCAGTACTTC; CDR3aa: CASSPGQGTYEQYF
v_gene: TRBV7-7; abundance: .; d_gene: TRBD1; j_gene: TRBJ2-7; CDR3nt: TGTGCCAGCAGCTCCGCCCCGACAGGGGTGGGCGAGCAGTACTTC; CDR3aa: CASSSAPTGVGEQYF
v_gene: TRBV2; abundance: once; d_gene: .; j_gene: TRBJ2-3; CDR3nt: TGTGCCAGCAGCTCCGGGACAGATACGCAGTATTTT; CDR3aa: CASSSGTDTQYF
v_gene: TRBV29-1; abundance: .; d_gene: .; j_gene: TRBJ2-2; CDR3nt: TGCAGCGTTTCCCAGGGGACCTTGAACACCGGGGAGCTGTTTTTT; CDR3aa: CSVSQGTLNTGELFF
v_gene: TRBV28; abundance: once; d_gene: .; j_gene: TRBJ1-1; CDR3nt: TGTGCCAGTTTCGGGGCTGGCACTGAAGCTTTCTTT; CDR3aa: CASFGAGTEAFF
v_gene: TRBV7-8; abundance: .; d_gene: .; j_gene: TRBJ2-7; CDR3nt: TGTGCCAGCAGCTTTGCTCCGGCCGGAGGGACCTACGAGCAGTACTTC; CDR3aa: CASSFAPAGGTYEQYF
v_gene: TRBV18; abundance: .; d_gene: .; j_gene: TRBJ2-1; CDR3nt: TGTGCCAGCTCATTGAGTAACCTCCCCCGGTACAATGAGCAGTTCTTC; CDR3aa: CASSLSNLPRYNEQFF
v_gene: TRBV18; abundance: .; d_gene: TRBD1; j_gene: TRBJ1-1; CDR3nt: TGTGCCAGCTCACAGGGACTCCAGGGGGCTGAAGCTTTCTTT; CDR3aa: CASSQGLQGAEAFF
v_gene: TRBV5-8; abundance: .; d_gene: .; j_gene: TRBJ1-5; CDR3nt: TGTGCCAGCAGCAAAGGCATGGGGTGGCCAAATAGCAATCAGCCCCAGCATTTT; CDR3aa: CASSKGMGWPNSNQPQHF
v_gene: TRBV7-9; abundance: .; d_gene: TRBD2; j_gene: TRBJ2-7; CDR3nt: TGTGCCAGCAGCGAAGTCGGACTAGCGGGACGCTCCTACGAGCAGTACTTC; CDR3aa: CASSEVGLAGRSYEQYF
v_gene: TRBV11-2; abundance: .; d_gene: .; j_gene: TRBJ2-2; CDR3nt: TGTGCCAGCAGTCCCGGGACGGCGAACACCGGGGAGCTGTTTTTT; CDR3aa: CASSPGTANTGELFF
v_gene: TRBV19; abundance: .; d_gene: TRBD1; j_gene: TRBJ1-5; CDR3nt: TGTGCCAGTAGTATATATACAGGGGGCTCTCGCAATCAGCCCCAGCATTTT; CDR3aa: CASSIYTGGSRNQPQHF
v_gene: TRBV27; abundance: once; d_gene: .; j_gene: TRBJ2-7; CDR3nt: TGTGCCAGCAGTACCTCCAGGACGGGGGTCTACGAGCAGTACTTC; CDR3aa: CASSTSRTGVYEQYF
v_gene: TRBV19; abundance: once; d_gene: .; j_gene: TRBJ1-1; CDR3nt: TGTGCCAGCAAAACGCGGGGGGGTCCTTTGGGTGAAGCTTTCTTT; CDR3aa: CASKTRGGPLGEAFF
v_gene: TRBV6-1; abundance: .; d_gene: .; j_gene: TRBJ1-2; CDR3nt: TGTGCCAGCAGTGACGCGACAGTTCTGCACACCTTC; CDR3aa: CASSDATVLHTF
v_gene: TRBV4-1; abundance: .; d_gene: .; j_gene: TRBJ1-1; CDR3nt: TGCGCCAGCAGCCAAGACCCGACACGGACTGAAGCTTTCTTT; CDR3aa: CASSQDPTRTEAFF
v_gene: TRBV6-6; abundance: once; d_gene: .; j_gene: TRBJ1-4; CDR3nt: TGTGCCAGCAGTTACATAGGAGGGACTAATGAAAAACTGTTTTTT; CDR3aa: CASSYIGGTNEKLFF
v_gene: TRBV6-5; abundance: once; d_gene: TRBD1; j_gene: TRBJ2-2; CDR3nt: TGTGCCAGCAGCCGGGACAGGGGTTTTGCCGGGGAGCTGTTTTTT; CDR3aa: CASSRDRGFAGELFF
v_gene: TRBV15; abundance: once; d_gene: .; j_gene: TRBJ2-1; CDR3nt: TGTGCCACCAGCAGAGATCCCGCCTCGGGGGACAATGAGCAGTTCTTC; CDR3aa: CATSRDPASGDNEQFF
v_gene: TRBV6-5; abundance: .; d_gene: TRBD1; j_gene: TRBJ2-2; CDR3nt: TGTGCCAGCAGCTTGGACAGGGGAGAAGGGGAGCTGTTTTTT; CDR3aa: CASSLDRGEGELFF
v_gene: TRBV5-5; abundance: .; d_gene: TRBD1; j_gene: TRBJ2-2; CDR3nt: TGTGCCAGCAGCTGGGGACAGTTGAACACCGGGGAGCTGTTTTTT; CDR3aa: CASSWGQLNTGELFF
v_gene: TRBV9; abundance: .; d_gene: TRBD2; j_gene: TRBJ2-2; CDR3nt: TGTGCCAGCAGCGTAGCGGGGAGGGGACTAGCGCCCACCGGGGAGCTGTTTTTT; CDR3aa: CASSVAGRGLAPTGELFF
v_gene: TRBV7-2; abundance: .; d_gene: .; j_gene: TRBJ2-1; CDR3nt: TGTGCCAGCAGCTTAACCCGGCAGAATGAGCAGTTCTTC; CDR3aa: CASSLTRQNEQFF
v_gene: TRBV13; abundance: .; d_gene: .; j_gene: TRBJ2-2; CDR3nt: TGTGCCAGCAGCTGGAGGGGGCGCAGCACCGGGGAGCTGTTTTTT; CDR3aa: CASSWRGRSTGELFF
v_gene: TRBV19; abundance: .; d_gene: .; j_gene: TRBJ2-7; CDR3nt: TGTGCCAGTAGCCCTATGATGGGGACATCGCCCCACGAGCAGTACTTC; CDR3aa: CASSPMMGTSPHEQYF
v_gene: TRBV14; abundance: .; d_gene: .; j_gene: TRBJ1-2; CDR3nt: TGTGCCAGCAGCCAAAATCACTATGGCTACACCTTC; CDR3aa: CASSQNHYGYTF
v_gene: TRBV18; abundance: once; d_gene: .; j_gene: TRBJ2-1; CDR3nt: TGTGCCAGCTCCTTACAGGGGAGGTTTTACAATGAGCAGTTCTTC; CDR3aa: CASSLQGRFYNEQFF
v_gene: TRBV6-1; abundance: .; d_gene: .; j_gene: TRBJ1-2; CDR3nt: TGTGCCAGCAGTGAAGTGGGACCACCAGGCTACACCTTC; CDR3aa: CASSEVGPPGYTF
v_gene: TRBV5-4; abundance: .; d_gene: .; j_gene: TRBJ2-3; CDR3nt: TGTGCCAGCATAGGGCTCGACACAGATACGCAGTATTTT; CDR3aa: CASIGLDTDTQYF
v_gene: TRBV29-1; abundance: .; d_gene: TRBD1; j_gene: TRBJ2-5; CDR3nt: TGCAGCGCCCAGAGGGGACAGGGGGGGGAGACCCAGTACTTC; CDR3aa: CSAQRGQGGETQYF